This paragraph reports one T cell receptor beta chain. The antigen is unknown. The CDR3 contains 13 residues. The V gene lost 1 base and the J gene lost 3 bases, with 5 bases spanning the gap. CDR1 and CDR2 from the germline V gene are SGHRS and YFSETQ. This sample was taken from a study of T-cell reconstitution after alpha-beta-depleted transplantation in children. Construction of the TCRbeta library involved unique molecular identifiers. TCRdb redid the calling of the PCR reads with MiXCR, one entry per CDR3 protein. The sample shows fewer than 1 million distinct CDR3 sequences, approximately 15% of them seen only once. Findings and caveats of the study: After transplant, at about two months, alpha-beta T cells were reportedly derived from several hundred expanded graft clones. Diversity and T-cell counts at one year after transplant derived mostly from new T cells.

The origin of this receptor is a male patient younger than 18 who had a stem cell transplant for acute lymphoblastic leukemia, so the T cells may come from the graft donor. The chain employs TRBV5-1 and TRBJ2-1, with no clear D. Source: PBMCs, mostly from graft donor cells, taken 360 days after TCRalphabeta/CD19-depleted stem cell transplant. The DNA for the CDR3 is TGCGCCAGCAGCTTGCGGAACTACAATGAGCAGTTCTTC. It specifies CASSLRNYNEQFF.